Below, 15 T cell receptor beta chains from the same sample are listed, as sequenced in a study of cytomegalovirus exposure and HLA in healthy donors (dated by TCRdb to the late 2010s). Library creation used the immunoSEQ multiplex PCR assay. The multiplex PCR relied on a mix of 60 forward primers for TCR Vbeta segments and 13 reverse primers for TCR Jbeta segments. TCRdb took over this immuneACCESS table, retaining in-frame rearrangements with V and J assigned. Such tables are incomplete; in checked studies, under half of the missing clones stem from an unresolved V gene, and the remainder is unexplained. The sample table records some 120,000 clones; about 74% of these occur just once. In total, the top ten clones hold 5.5% to 8.5% of the sample. Sequenced material: PBMCs. The receptors stem from a man in his forties in good health and CMV-seropositive.

This sequence joins TRBV5-5 and TRBJ1-1; TRBD1 matches at 7 bases. The CDR3 is 16 amino acids. Per germline, CDR1 SGHKS and CDR2 YYEKEE (reference sequence). The V gene end was trimmed by 0 bases and the J gene end by 3 bases; junction bases not matched to a gene: 8. The DNA for the CDR3 is TGTGCCAGCAGCTTGGTAGTACGGACAGGTCACACTGAAGCTTTCTTT. It is translated as CASSLVVRTGHTEAFF.

This sequence joins TRBV5-4 and TRBJ2-1, with 9 bases fitting TRBD1. V trimming: 4 bases; J trimming: 3 bases; junction bases outside the gene matches: 2. Germline CDR1 SGHNT, CDR2 YYREEE (reference sequence). The CDR3 consists of 14 residues. The CDR3 DNA sequence: TGTGCCAGCAGCCAGGGACAGGGCTACAATGAGCAGTTCTTC. Amino acid sequence: CASSQGQGYNEQFF.

A single count supports this clone. The chain combines TRBV5-6 with TRBJ1-1; possibly TRBD1 for D (6 bases). Deletions cut 0 bases from V and 8 bases from J, with 11 bases between. This CDR3 contains 13 residues. Per germline, CDR1 SGHDT and CDR2 YYEEEE. The CDR3 is CASSLGGGVEAFF. As DNA, the CDR3 is TGTGCCAGCAGCTTGGGAGGGGGAGTAGAAGCTTTCTTT.

Remarks on this clone: Other DNA sequences from this sample encode an identical CDR3 as well. The chain has TRBV7-2 and TRBJ1-5; 8 bases match TRBD1. The CDR3 contains 14 residues. V lost 4 bases, J lost 6 bases, and 5 bases stayed unmatched. The germline gives CDR1 SGHTA, CDR2 FQGNSA. The CDR3 DNA follows: TGTGCCAGCAGCTCACAGGGGGGGGGTCAGCCCCAGCATTTT. This translates into CASSSQGGGQPQHF.

The genes are TRBV14 and TRBJ2-1, with 12 nucleotides matching TRBD1. The CDR3 loop spans 17 amino acids. The germline CDR1 and CDR2 sequences are SGHDN and FVKESK. J lost 3 bases, V lost 3 bases, and 6 bases had no gene match. The CDR3 reads CASSQGQGALFYNEQFF. The CDR3, as DNA: TGTGCCAGCAGCCAGGGACAGGGGGCCCTATTCTACAATGAGCAGTTCTTC.

The rearrangement links TRBV27 to TRBJ2-6; D is uncertain. V was cut by 3 bases and J by 4 bases, with 7 bases left in between. Germline V gene sequence: CDR1 MNHEY, CDR2 SMNVEV (reference sequence). The CDR3 has 14 residues. The CDR3 here is CASSLMRGANVLTF. In DNA, the CDR3 is TGTGCCAGCAGTTTGATGAGGGGGGCCAACGTCCTGACTTTC.

The chain has TRBV27 and TRBJ2-7; 12 nucleotides match TRBD2. CDR3 length equals 17 residues. Germline CDR1 is MNHEY and CDR2 is SMNVEV (reference sequence). J lost 0 bases, V lost 1 base, and 4 bases had no gene match. The CDR3: CASSLFGLAGSSYEQYF. The CDR3 coding sequence is TGTGCCAGCAGTTTATTCGGACTAGCGGGAAGCTCCTACGAGCAGTACTTC.

This chain connects TRBV5-6 to TRBJ1-6; tentative D call: TRBD1 (6 bases). CDR1 SGHDT and CDR2 YYEEEE come from the germline V gene. The CDR3 is made up of 12 amino acids. V was cut by 7 bases and J by 7 bases, with 9 bases left in between. The CDR3 DNA reads as TGTGCCAGCCAGACAGGAAATTCACCCCTCCACTTT. It encodes CASQTGNSPLHF.

V and J are TRBV30 and TRBJ1-5; possible D gene TRBD1, 5 bases. Trimming left V 0 bases short and J 5 bases short, with 20 bases between. Germline V gene data show CDR1 as GTSNPN and CDR2 as SVGIG (reference sequence). The CDR3 loop spans 17 amino acids. In DNA, the CDR3 is TGTGCCTGGAGTGTCCGAGACGGGGGATTTAGGGATCAGCCCCAGCATTTT. Translated, it gives CAWSVRDGGFRDQPQHF.

This clone was seen only a few times. CDR3 DNA sequence: TGTGCCTGGAGTGATGGCAACACTGAAGCTTTCTTT. The encoded protein is CAWSDGNTEAFF. The chain joins TRBV30 to TRBJ1-1, with no clear D. Germline CDR1 GTSNPN, CDR2 SVGIG (reference sequence). This CDR3 is built from 12 residues. Trimming took 1 base from V and 2 from J, leaving 5 bases between them.

The chain is built from TRBV2 and TRBJ1-5; 7 bases map to TRBD1. This CDR3 region has 14 residues. V was clipped by 4 bases and J by 4 bases; unmatched bases: 4. Germline CDR1 and CDR2: SNHLY and FYNNEI. In nucleotides, the CDR3 is TGTGCCAGCAGTGGCGCGGGACAGAATCAGCCCCAGCATTTT. This gives the protein CASSGAGQNQPQHF.

In its sample, this clone was seen a few times. This chain connects TRBV7-8 to TRBJ1-5; D is perhaps TRBD1 (6 bases). CDR1 and CDR2 from the germline V gene are SGHVS and FQNEAQ. The CDR3 spans 15 residues. V gave up 6 bases and J gave up 4 bases, with 16 bases separating them. The CDR3 sequence: CASSKWAGENQPQHF. CDR3 DNA: TGTGCCAGCAGTAAATGGGCAGGGGAGAATCAGCCCCAGCATTTT.

V and J are TRBV5-4 and TRBJ1-1; 7 bases match TRBD1. This CDR3 comprises 15 residues. With 0 bases clipped from V and 1 base from J, the junction kept 3 bases outside the gene matches. Germline values: CDR1 SGHNT, CDR2 YYREEE (reference sequence). As DNA, the CDR3 is TGTGCCAGCAGCTTGGATTGGACAGGGAACACTGAAGCTTTCTTT. Its translation is CASSLDWTGNTEAFF.

The rearrangement joins TRBV7-9 to TRBJ1-4; D is unresolved. Germline V gene lookup returns CDR1 SEHNR and CDR2 FQNEAQ (reference sequence). CDR3 size: 12 residues. V lost 5 bases and J 8 bases, leaving 9 bases between the germline ends. The chain's CDR3 is CASSPPQEKLFF. DNA for the CDR3: TGTGCCAGCAGCCCCCCCCAGGAAAAACTGTTTTTT.

The chain recombines TRBV5-1 with TRBJ2-7; 8 bases fit TRBD1. J lost 2 bases, V lost 4 bases, and 2 bases had no gene match. Germline CDR1 is SGHRS and CDR2 is YFSETQ. This CDR3 has 13 residues. The CDR3, as DNA: TGCGCCAGCAGCAGGACAGGGCCCTACGAGCAGTACTTC. Its translation: CASSRTGPYEQYF.